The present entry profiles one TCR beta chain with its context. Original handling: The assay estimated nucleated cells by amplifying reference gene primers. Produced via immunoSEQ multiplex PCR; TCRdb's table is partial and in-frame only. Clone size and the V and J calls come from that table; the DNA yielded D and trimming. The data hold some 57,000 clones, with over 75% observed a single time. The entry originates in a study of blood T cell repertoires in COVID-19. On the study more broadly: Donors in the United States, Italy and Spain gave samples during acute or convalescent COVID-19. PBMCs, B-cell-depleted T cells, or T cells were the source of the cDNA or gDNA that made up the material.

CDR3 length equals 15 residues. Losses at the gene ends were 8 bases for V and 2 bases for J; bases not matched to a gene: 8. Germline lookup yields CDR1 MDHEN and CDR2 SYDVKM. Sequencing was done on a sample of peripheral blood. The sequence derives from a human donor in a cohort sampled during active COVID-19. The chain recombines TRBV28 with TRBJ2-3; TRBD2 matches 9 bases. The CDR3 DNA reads TGTGCCAGCCGGGAAGCGGGAGGTATCACAGATACGCAGTATTTT. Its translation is CASREAGGITDTQYF.